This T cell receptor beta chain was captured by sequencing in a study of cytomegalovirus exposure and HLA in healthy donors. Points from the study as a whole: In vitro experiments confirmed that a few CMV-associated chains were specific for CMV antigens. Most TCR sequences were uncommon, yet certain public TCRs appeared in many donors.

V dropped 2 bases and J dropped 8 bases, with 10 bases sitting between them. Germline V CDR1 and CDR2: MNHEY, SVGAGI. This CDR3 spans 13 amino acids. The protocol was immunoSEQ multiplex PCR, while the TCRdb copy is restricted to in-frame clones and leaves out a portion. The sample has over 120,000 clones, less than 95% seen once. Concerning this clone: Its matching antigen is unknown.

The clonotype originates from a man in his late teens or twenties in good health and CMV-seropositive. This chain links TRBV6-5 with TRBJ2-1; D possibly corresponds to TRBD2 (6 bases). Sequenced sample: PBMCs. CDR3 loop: CASSYPGEDEQFF. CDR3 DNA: TGTGCCAGCAGTTACCCGGGGGAGGATGAGCAGTTCTTC.